This T cell receptor beta chain was obtained from a study of regulatory T cells in long-lasting Graves disease. This clonotype was found many times. Regarding time point: newly diagnosed GD, antithyroid drugs for less than 3 months. From RNA extracted from PBMCs, the TCR library was made. For TCR beta, libraries came from iRepertoire HTBI primers and Arm-PCR of CDR3 regions. MiXCR, applied by TCRdb to the multiplex PCR reads, yields one record per CDR3 protein. The sample shows 400,000 to 550,000 distinct CDR3 sequences, about 17% of them seen only once. The V and J ends lost 2 bases and 4 bases, in that order; junction bases with no gene match: 7. The CDR3 contains 15 residues. These data are also associated with another study on T cells in Graves' hyperthyroidism and ophthalmopathy.

This specimen was peripheral blood mononuclear cells (PBMCs), taken at new diagnosis, from a patient treated with antithyroid drugs. The TCR was taken from a woman between 18 and 30 years old with Graves disease. The chain is built from TRBV12-3 or TRBV12-4 and TRBJ2-7; 8 bases are shared with TRBD1. CDR3 in DNA: TGTGCCAGCAGTTTAACCGGACAGGGAGAATACGAGCAGTACTTC. Translating it yields CASSLTGQGEYEQYF.